The 13 T cell receptor beta chains below come from one sample, sequenced in a study of neurological immune-mediated disorders (dated by TCRdb to about 2019). The receptor library was made with 5' RACE. Sequencing was carried out with an Illumina HiSeq 2500. The public sequencing data were trimmed at Q25 with fastp and processed into clonotypes with MiXCR by TCRdb, which kept only in-frame beta chains. Each entry merges the rows of one CDR3 protein and shows their most common DNA and genes. The sample includes roughly 70,000 distinct CDR3 sequences, with 4% to 6% observed a single time. In total, the top ten clones hold about 2.6% of the sample. Sequenced sample: PBMCs. The receptor set was obtained from a woman aged 25 to 39 with multiple sclerosis.

This clonotype was seen at least ten times. The V and J genes are TRBV6-4 and TRBJ2-6, with D tentatively TRBD2 (5 bases). CDR3 length: 15 residues. Germline V lookup: CDR1 MRHNA, CDR2 SNTAGT. The V and J ends lost 3 bases and 0 bases respectively, with 6 bases between them. CDR3 coding DNA: TGTGCCAGCAGTGAGGACTTCTCTGGGGCCAACGTCCTGACTTTC. It codes for CASSEDFSGANVLTF.

This clonotype was counted between two and nine times. This rearrangement joins TRBV20-1 to TRBJ2-3; D is unclear. Trimming left V 3 bases short and J 11 bases short, with 24 bases between. CDR1 is DFQATT, CDR2 SNEGSKA, per germline (reference sequence). This CDR3 contains 15 residues. CDR3 protein: CSARDPGAAELGQYF. Written as DNA, the CDR3 is TGCAGTGCTAGGGACCCCGGTGCGGCGGAGTTAGGGCAGTATTTT.

The table lists this clonotype with many counts. The V gene is TRBV20-1, the J gene TRBJ2-7; D might be TRBD1 or TRBD2, each matching 6 bases. Germline CDR1 reads DFQATT; CDR2 reads SNEGSKA (reference sequence). V was trimmed by 5 bases and J by 6 bases, leaving 17 bases between them. The CDR3 totals 13 residues. The DNA of the CDR3 is TGCAGTGCTTCTCGGGGGCGAGGGGGCGAGCAGTACTTC. It encodes CSASRGRGGEQYF.

This clonotype has a count of ten or more. The chain is built from TRBV7-2 and TRBJ2-1; 15 nucleotides line up with TRBD2. The junction had 4 bases not matched to a gene; V was cut back by 2 bases and J by 8 bases. Germline CDR1 and CDR2: SGHTA and FQGNSA. The CDR3 extends over 16 amino acids. The CDR3 bases are TGTGCCAGCAGCTTATGGACTAGCGGGGGGGCGCATGAGCAGTTCTTC. Translated, it gives CASSLWTSGGAHEQFF.

In the case of this clonotype: An end of the junction does not agree with germline; a read error may underlie this. This rearrangement joins TRBV13 to TRBJ2-5; D is uncertain. CDR1 is PRHDT and CDR2 is FYEKMQ in the germline V gene (reference sequence). The CDR3 sequence is 13 residues long. The CDR3 loop reads CASSLGEDENQYF. The DNA of the CDR3 is TGTGCCAGCAGCTTAGGAGAGGATGAGAACCAGTACTTC.

This clonotype was counted many times. V and J are TRBV6-5 and TRBJ2-1, with D perhaps matching TRBD1 (6 bases). Germline CDR1 and CDR2: MNHEY and SVGAGI. The CDR3 runs 13 residues. V shed 7 bases and J shed 5 bases, with 12 bases lying between them. The CDR3 loop reads CASKHRVNNEQFF. In DNA, the CDR3 is TGTGCCAGCAAGCACAGGGTCAACAATGAGCAGTTCTTC.

This clonotype counts as medium-sized. The chain is built from TRBV20-1 and TRBJ1-4; perhaps TRBD1 as D (6 bases). The CDR3 has 14 residues. The germline CDR1 and CDR2 sequences are DFQATT and SNEGSKA (reference sequence). Trimming took off 6 bases at V and 8 bases at J, with 19 bases between the two ends. CDR3 loop: CSALGRGQGEKLFF. In DNA form, the CDR3 reads TGCAGTGCCCTAGGCCGGGGGCAAGGCGAAAAACTGTTTTTT.

This clonotype has a count of ten or more. One end of the junction does not line up with germline, which may come from a read error. The chain employs TRBV5-6 and TRBJ1-6; D not certain. Germline V lookup: CDR1 SGHDT, CDR2 YYEEEE. The CDR3 contains 11 residues. The CDR3 DNA follows: TGTGCCAGCAGTGCGCGTTCACCCCTCAACTTT. Translating gives CASSARSPLNF.

This clonotype came up many times. Germline and junction disagree at one end, which may indicate a read error. The chain recombines TRBV20-1 with TRBJ1-6; D ambiguous. In germline, CDR1 is DFQATT, CDR2 SNEGSKA (reference sequence). The CDR3 sequence is 12 residues long. CDR3 sequence: CSARGPNSPLNF. In DNA, the CDR3 is TGCAGTGCTAGAGGGCCTAATTCACCCCTCAACTTT.

This chain uses TRBV3-1 with TRBJ1-1, with D possibly being TRBD1 (5 bases). Germline loops: CDR1 LGHDT, CDR2 YNNKEL (reference sequence). V dropped 1 base and J dropped 6 bases, with 15 bases sitting between them. The CDR3 consists of 15 residues. This CDR3 is CASSQVLLRDAEAFF. The CDR3 DNA sequence: TGTGCCAGCAGCCAAGTCCTTCTCCGGGACGCTGAAGCTTTCTTT.

This clonotype was picked up many times. V usage is TRBV20-1 and J usage is TRBJ2-3, with no clear D. Germline V gene lookup returns CDR1 DFQATT and CDR2 SNEGSKA (reference sequence). There are 12 residues in the CDR3. Deletions cut 5 bases from V and 6 bases from J, with 12 bases between. This chain's CDR3 is CSAWVTSDTQYF. The CDR3 bases are TGCAGTGCTTGGGTCACATCGGATACGCAGTATTTT.

This clonotype was counted at least ten times. The chain couples TRBV5-1 to TRBJ2-5; TRBD1 matches at 7 bases. There are 16 residues in the CDR3. The germline V gene encodes CDR1 SGHRS and CDR2 YFSETQ. The trim removed 4 bases at V and 5 bases at J, leaving 14 bases unmatched. CDR3: CASSPARQGLRETQYF. CDR3 nucleotides: TGCGCCAGCAGCCCTGCGCGACAGGGATTACGGGAGACCCAGTACTTC.

Of note for this clonotype: A much larger clone lies one base from this, so it may be a read error. The chain recombines TRBV20-1 with TRBJ1-2; D gene unclear. CDR1 and CDR2 from the germline V gene are DFQATT and SNEGSKA (reference sequence). Trimming removed 4 bases at V and 5 bases at J, with 17 bases between. The CDR3 has 14 amino acids. CDR3 bases: TGCAGTGCTATCAACGGAAAGACTTTATATGGCTACACCTTC. It translates to CSAINGKTLYGYTF.